These 7 T cell receptor beta chains originate from one sample sequenced in a study of blood T cell repertoires in COVID-19. The method was immunoSEQ multiplex PCR; TCRdb's version includes in-frame clones alone and lacks a portion of them. The table has 97,000 or so clones, around 80% seen once; the top ten hold around 18%. Sequencing used peripheral blood. The receptors were sampled from a man older than 75 with acute or convalescent COVID-19.

This clone is termed medium-sized. The chain links TRBV7-2 to TRBJ2-2; TRBD2 agrees at 9 bases. The trim removed 1 base at V and 5 bases at J, leaving 2 bases unmatched. The CDR3 totals 15 residues. The germline V gene encodes CDR1 SGHTA and CDR2 FQGNSA. CDR3 DNA sequence: TGTGCCAGCAGCTTAGTTGCGGGAGGGACCGGGGAGCTGTTTTTT. Translation: CASSLVAGGTGELFF.

This chain links TRBV18 with TRBJ2-7; TRBD2 aligns across 10 bases. This CDR3 has 16 amino acids. Germline CDR1 KGHSH, CDR2 LQKENI. Trimming removed 6 bases from V and 1 base from J; junction bases left unmatched: 9. CDR3 region: CASSPQTSGFSYEQYF. The CDR3 bases are TGTGCCAGCTCTCCTCAGACTAGCGGGTTTTCCTACGAGCAGTACTTC.

CDR3 sequence reads: CASSMTSGVSYGYTF. CDR3 DNA sequence: TGCGCCAGCAGCATGACCTCCGGAGTATCCTATGGCTACACCTTC. This chain links TRBV5-1 with TRBJ1-2; no clear D. Looked up from germline, CDR1 is SGHRS and CDR2 is YFSETQ. V gave up 4 bases and J gave up 4 bases, with 17 bases separating them. This CDR3 is built from 15 residues.

The chain combines TRBV7-2 with TRBJ2-7, with 11 bases identical to TRBD1. The CDR3 sequence is 17 residues long. V gave up 5 bases and J gave up 6 bases; unmatched junction bases: 15. Germline values: CDR1 SGHTA, CDR2 FQGNSA. The CDR3 DNA reads as TGTGCCAGCAGCCTCCACGGTAGGGGACAGGGGGTTCGCGAGCAGTACTTC. Protein: CASSLHGRGQGVREQYF.

V usage is TRBV28 and J usage is TRBJ1-5, with 9 bases fitting TRBD1. The CDR3 totals 15 residues. Germline-derived CDR1 and CDR2 are MDHEN and SYDVKM. V lost 4 bases, J lost 6 bases, and 7 bases stayed unmatched. CDR3 protein: CASSSQGAGVQPQHF. Here the CDR3 DNA reads TGTGCCAGCAGTTCACAGGGGGCAGGAGTTCAGCCCCAGCATTTT.

V is TRBV2 and J is TRBJ1-6, with TRBD1 matching over 10 bases. Trimming took 5 bases from V and 10 from J; bases not matched to a gene: 8. Per germline, CDR1 SNHLY and CDR2 FYNNEI. This CDR3 is built from 15 residues. The CDR3 DNA reads as TGTGCCAGCAGTCGAGCCGGGACAGGGGAATCACCCCTCCACTTT. It translates to CASSRAGTGESPLHF.

The chain is built from TRBV4-3 and TRBJ2-2; 14 nucleotides agree with TRBD2. V was pared by 4 bases and J by 0 bases, with 10 bases of the junction left unmatched. The CDR3 covers 20 residues. Germline CDR1 is LGHNA and CDR2 is YSLEER. The CDR3 loop is CASSPGPGLAGVANTGELFF. In DNA, the CDR3 is TGCGCCAGCAGCCCAGGCCCGGGACTAGCGGGAGTAGCGAACACCGGGGAGCTGTTTTTT.